This TCR beta chain derives from a study of cytomegalovirus exposure and HLA in healthy donors. The CDR3 spans 14 residues. Germline V lookup: CDR1 SQVTM, CDR2 ANQGSEA. J was trimmed by 7 bases and V by 4 bases; bases with no gene match: 7. Study findings and constraints: Using a false discovery rate of 0.05, a later analysis showed that 16,000 or so TCR beta sequences were associated with HLA alleles. Based on reports, TCR beta sequences accurately predicted HLA-A and HLA-B alleles for most subjects. TRBV6-2, TRBV6-3 and some other V segments were excluded as indistinguishable.

The PCR ran on 60 Vbeta and 13 Jbeta primers. Methods used by the authors: Unique TCR beta chains totaled 80 million to 100 million in a later count, with approximately 11 million of them shared. This table comes from immunoSEQ multiplex PCR, and its TCRdb copy is limited to in-frame clones, with some not included. V and J calls and clone size are those listed in that table; D and trimming were worked out from the DNA. The sample lists approximately 110,000 clones, about two thirds occurring once. Points on this clone: Its antigen is not identified.

This sequence originates from a woman in her seventies in good health and CMV-seropositive. Sequenced input: PBMCs. The chain carries TRBV29-1 and TRBJ1-4; 9 bases match TRBD1. CDR3 residues: CSVVKGTGTEKLFF. The CDR3 DNA is TGCAGCGTTGTTAAAGGGACAGGGACTGAAAAACTGTTTTTT.